This T cell receptor (beta chain) derives from a study of shared clonotypes between healthy human individuals. Study information: CD8 memory received one plate per donor, CD8 naive two, CD4 memory three and CD4 naive three.

The protocol was immunoSEQ multiplex PCR, while the TCRdb copy is restricted to in-frame clones and leaves out a portion. The sample carries about 2 million clones, 90% to 95% recorded once. Per germline, CDR1 LGHNA and CDR2 YSLEER. The junction had 12 bases not matched to a gene; V was cut back by 0 bases and J by 6 bases. CDR3 length: 19 residues. The genes are TRBV4-3 and TRBJ2-4; 12 bases align to TRBD2. The clonotype was recovered from a man aged 18 to 35 in good health. The sequencing input was naive CD4+ T cells sorted from blood. The subset: CD45RA+ positively selected. This CDR3 is CASSQDNTGASGRGNIQYF. The CDR3 bases are TGCGCCAGCAGCCAAGATAACACAGGGGCTAGCGGGAGGGGAAACATTCAGTACTTC.